This T cell receptor (beta chain) was captured in a study of blood T cells in healthy people across ages. Through a sample-barcoded 5' primer and a J-beta primer mix, a second PCR was run for 7 to 11 cycles. Using its own MiXCR run on the 5' RACE reads, TCRdb lists one record per CDR3 protein. The top ten hold 7% to 9.5% of the sample, which has fewer than 1.5 million distinct CDR3 sequences, approximately 42% seen once. V dropped 6 bases and J dropped 4; count of bases not matched to a gene: 11. Germline V gene data show CDR1 as MDHEN and CDR2 as SYDVKM. The CDR3 extends over 15 amino acids. Study-level findings and limits: Measured against age, TCR beta diversity per million T cells decreased in a roughly linear manner.

Samples had at least 7 million PBMCs isolated from them. With respect to this clonotype: Its antigen remains unknown.

Input material: blood. The genes are TRBV28 and TRBJ1-2, with TRBD1 matching 7 bases. This TCR derives from a woman aged 18-29 years in good health. CDR3 bases: TGTGCCAGCAGAGATAGACAGGGAATAAGCTATGGCTACACCTTC. Residues: CASRDRQGISYGYTF.